This T cell receptor beta chain originates from a study of beta chain features in type 1 diabetes. Regarding the study as a whole: Shorter templates may be favored by PCR, equally so in patients and controls. Within patients, naive, central memory and Treg TCRB repertoires seemed more similar than within healthy donors.

The study reverse transcribed the entire isolated RNA, so it sequenced expressed TCRB transcripts. Generated by immunoSEQ multiplex PCR, the TCRdb table keeps only in-frame clones and is missing some. Seen here are over 120,000 clones, 10% observed once, and the top ten hold under 1.5%. Every participating donor gave one draw, a heparinised blood sample averaging around 100 mL. This CDR3 has 17 amino acids. V was clipped by 3 bases and J by 3 bases; unmatched bases: 4. The V gene's germline CDR1 is SGHTA and CDR2 FQGTGA. This clone showed up just a few times. The antigen is unknown. The specimen sequenced was naive CD4+ T cells from blood. This receptor was obtained from a man aged 18 to 30 in good health. The rearrangement joins TRBV7-3 to TRBJ2-2; the match to TRBD2 covers 13 bases. The CDR3 DNA sequence: TGTGCCAGCAGCTTGACTAGCGGGGGGATTTACACCGGGGAGCTGTTTTTT. Protein sequence: CASSLTSGGIYTGELFF.